Listed below are T cell receptor beta chains from one sample, sequenced in a study of TIL therapy for anti-PD-1-resistant metastatic lung cancer. Assay used: immunoSEQ multiplex PCR; TCRdb lists only in-frame clones, some missing. The sample consists of 5,900 or so clones, 66% of them appearing once. The specimen was tumor tissue, collected at baseline. The receptors stem from a person aged 25 to 79 with non-small cell lung cancer. CDR3s include the opening cysteine and the closing phenylalanine or tryptophan. A D gene is named only where the DNA matches it firmly. Not all rows give a size; the values are once, few, many and, for expanded clones, a class.

J: TRBJ1-4
D: -
size: medium-sized
V: TRBV6-5
DNA: TGTGCCAGCAGTCTGGACGCCGGGAAGGAAAAACTGTTTTTT
CDR3: CASSLDAGKEKLFF

J: TRBJ2-5
D: TRBD2
size: once
V: TRBV5-1
DNA: TGCGCCAGCAGCTCTGGGGGGGGTCAAGAGACCCAGTACTTC
CDR3: CASSSGGGQETQYF

J: TRBJ2-2
D: TRBD1
size: -
V: TRBV19
DNA: TGTGCCAGCCAGAGACAGGGGGGACACACCGGGGAGCTGTTTTTT
CDR3: CASQRQGGHTGELFF

J: TRBJ2-7
D: TRBD1
size: -
V: TRBV7-2
DNA: TGTGCCAGCAGCCATCAGGGGGCCCATGCTTGGGACGAGCAGTACTTC
CDR3: CASSHQGAHAWDEQYF

J: TRBJ2-3
D: -
size: -
V: TRBV3-1/TRBV3-2
DNA: TGTGCCAGCAGCCAAGGGAGCGGAACTGCAGATACGCAGTATTTT
CDR3: CASSQGSGTADTQYF

J: TRBJ2-3
D: TRBD2
size: -
V: TRBV12-5
DNA: TGTGCTAGTGGACTTGGGCCAGCGGGGGGTATAGATACGCAGTATTTT
CDR3: CASGLGPAGGIDTQYF

J: TRBJ2-1
D: -
size: -
V: TRBV19
DNA: TGTGCCAGTAGTATATGGGATGGTGGAGACAATGAGCAGTTCTTC
CDR3: CASSIWDGGDNEQFF

J: TRBJ1-6
D: -
size: -
V: TRBV14
DNA: TGTGCCAGCAGAGACGCGAGCTCCTATAATTCACCCCTCCACTTT
CDR3: CASRDASSYNSPLHF

J: TRBJ2-3
D: TRBD2
size: -
V: TRBV5-8
DNA: TGTGCCAGCAGCCGCCCGGGACTAGGCACAGATACGCAGTATTTT
CDR3: CASSRPGLGTDTQYF

J: TRBJ2-1
D: TRBD1
size: -
V: TRBV27
DNA: TGTGCCAGCAAAGGGACAGTCTCCTACAATGAGCAGTTCTTC
CDR3: CASKGTVSYNEQFF

J: TRBJ2-7
D: -
size: -
V: TRBV21-1
DNA: TGTGCCAGCAGCAATCCCCTAGCGGGACCCTACGAGCAGTACTTC
CDR3: CASSNPLAGPYEQYF

J: TRBJ1-5
D: -
size: -
V: TRBV18
DNA: TGTGCCAGCTCAGCTGGGGGGGGCAATCAGCCCCAGCATTTT
CDR3: CASSAGGGNQPQHF

J: TRBJ1-4
D: -
size: -
V: TRBV5-6
DNA: TGTGCCAGCAGCTTGGTTGCAACTAATGAAAAACTGTTTTTT
CDR3: CASSLVATNEKLFF

J: TRBJ2-5
D: -
size: -
V: TRBV24-1
DNA: TGTGCCACCAGTGAGGGGGAGTGGGAGACCCAGTACTTC
CDR3: CATSEGEWETQYF

J: TRBJ1-5
D: -
size: -
V: TRBV6-2/TRBV6-3
DNA: TGTGCCAGCAGTACAGTGGCTCAGCCCCAGCATTTT
CDR3: CASSTVAQPQHF

J: TRBJ1-4
D: TRBD1
size: -
V: TRBV7-2
DNA: TGTGCCAGCAGCCCTGGGGGGACAGGGGGCAGGGAAAAACTGTTTTTT
CDR3: CASSPGGTGGREKLFF

J: TRBJ1-6
D: TRBD1
size: -
V: TRBV28
DNA: TGTGCCAGCAGGCAGGGGGAACGGGTGGGATCACCCCTCCACTTT
CDR3: CASRQGERVGSPLHF

J: TRBJ2-1
D: TRBD2
size: -
V: TRBV7-2
DNA: TGTGCCAGCAGCTTAGTTAGCGGGGACTACAATGAGCAGTTCTTC
CDR3: CASSLVSGDYNEQFF

J: TRBJ1-1
D: TRBD1
size: -
V: TRBV6-5
DNA: TGTGCCAGCAGTTACACGCGGACAGGGGGGACTGAAGCTTTCTTT
CDR3: CASSYTRTGGTEAFF

J: TRBJ2-1
D: TRBD2
size: -
V: TRBV19
DNA: TGTGCCAGTAGTCCGCGAACTAGCGCTGAGCAGTTCTTC
CDR3: CASSPRTSAEQFF

J: TRBJ1-1
D: TRBD1
size: few
V: TRBV2
DNA: TGTGCCAGCCCTACAGGGGGAGGAAGAGTGAGTGGTGAAGCTTTCTTT
CDR3: CASPTGGGRVSGEAFF

J: TRBJ1-1
D: -
size: once
V: TRBV2
DNA: TGTGCCAGCAGTGAAAACTGGGTCCGAACTGAAGCTTTCTTT
CDR3: CASSENWVRTEAFF

J: TRBJ2-1
D: TRBD2
size: -
V: TRBV5-5
DNA: TGTGCCAGCAGCCTGAGGACTAGCGGGAGTACCTACAATGAGCAGTTCTTC
CDR3: CASSLRTSGSTYNEQFF

J: TRBJ1-2
D: -
size: few
V: TRBV4-1
DNA: TGCGCCAGCAGCCAAGATCCCCTTAACTATGGCTACACCTTC
CDR3: CASSQDPLNYGYTF

J: TRBJ1-2
D: -
size: -
V: TRBV7-9
DNA: TGTGCCAGCAGCTTAAAGGAATATGGCTACACCTTC
CDR3: CASSLKEYGYTF

J: TRBJ1-2
D: -
size: -
V: TRBV15
DNA: TGTGCCACCAGCGGCGGGACCCAGCTTTCCACCTTC
CDR3: CATSGGTQLSTF

J: TRBJ2-2
D: -
size: -
V: TRBV7-2
DNA: TGTGCCAGCAGCTTATATGGGGCGGGGAACACCGGGGAGCTGTTTTTT
CDR3: CASSLYGAGNTGELFF

J: TRBJ1-1
D: TRBD1
size: -
V: TRBV7-9
DNA: TGTGCCAGCAGCCTCGGACAGGGGGACACTGAAGCTTTCTTT
CDR3: CASSLGQGDTEAFF

J: TRBJ2-3
D: -
size: -
V: TRBV19
DNA: TGTGCCAGTAGGGCGACCTGGACGGGGAGAGACACAGATACGCAGTATTTT
CDR3: CASRATWTGRDTDTQYF

J: TRBJ1-1
D: -
size: -
V: TRBV7-9
DNA: TGTGCCAGCAGCTTTTACTCCGGAGAGGGTGAAGCTTTCTTT
CDR3: CASSFYSGEGEAFF

J: TRBJ2-3
D: -
size: -
V: TRBV5-6
DNA: TGTGCCAGCAGCCAGGGCCTTAGCAGCTCAGATACGCAGTATTTT
CDR3: CASSQGLSSSDTQYF

J: TRBJ1-2
D: -
size: -
V: TRBV29-1
DNA: TGCAGCGTTGAGGCTAACTATGGCTACACCTTC
CDR3: CSVEANYGYTF

J: TRBJ2-5
D: TRBD2
size: -
V: TRBV5-1
DNA: TGCGCCAGCAGCGCCGGGACTAGCAGCGCGTCCCCAGAGACCCAGTACTTC
CDR3: CASSAGTSSASPETQYF

J: TRBJ1-6
D: -
size: -
V: TRBV6-1
DNA: TGTGCCAGCAGTGACGCCGGGTGGGGTCTTGGATCACCCCTCCACTTT
CDR3: CASSDAGWGLGSPLHF

J: TRBJ1-1
D: -
size: -
V: TRBV9
DNA: TGTGCCAGCAGCGTACCAGGACAGATTTCGACTGAAGCTTTCTTT
CDR3: CASSVPGQISTEAFF